The entry below gives a single T cell receptor beta chain sequence along with its context. Germline CDR1 and CDR2: MNHEY and SVGAGI. The CDR3 extends over 14 amino acids. V was pared by 5 bases and J by 2 bases, with 9 bases between. This sample was included in a study of blood T cell repertoires in COVID-19. Sequenced by immunoSEQ multiplex PCR; TCRdb stores in-frame clones only, minus some. The sample includes hundreds of thousands of clones, around 80% seen only once; the top ten take about 4%. This rearrangement joins TRBV6-5 to TRBJ1-4; D is perhaps TRBD1 (5 bases). What was sequenced was peripheral blood. This TCR derives from a woman in her thirties or forties with active or convalescent COVID-19. CDR3 sequence reads: CASSPGYTNEKLFF. The CDR3 DNA reads TGTGCCAGCAGTCCAGGGTACACTAATGAAAAACTGTTTTTT.